The entry below gives a single T cell receptor beta chain sequence along with its context. Its antigen is as yet unknown. These data belong to a study of CD8+CD57+ T cells in acquired aplastic anemia. Overall study context: DNA recovered from sorted CD4+ and CD8+ cells had a mean of approximately 3 ug.

The authors sequenced patients whose flow cytometry had shown CD8+CD57+ cell expansion. Profiling that covered TCR beta VDJ and CDR3 relied on genomic DNA as its template. TCRdb re-derived calls from the reads in MiXCR, one entry per CDR3 protein. Seen here are more than 70,000 distinct CDR3 sequences, about 70% observed once, and the top ten hold approximately 81%. Study-wide results and caveats: Both patients and controls carried the same twenty-nine CD8+ CDR3 sequences.

Trimming removed 4 bases at V and 7 bases at J, with 16 bases between. The CDR3 covers 15 residues. Germline V CDR1 and CDR2: KGHDR, SFDVKD. The V gene is TRBV24-1, the J gene TRBJ2-1; D might be TRBD1 or TRBD2, each matching 6 bases. The sequenced material came from sorted CD4+, CD8+, or CD8+CD57+ T cells (not recorded which) from PBMCs. The receptor was derived from a human donor with aplastic anemia. The CDR3 is CATSEGGDRRNEQFF. CDR3 sequence (DNA): TGTGCCACCAGTGAGGGGGGCGACAGGAGGAATGAGCAGTTCTTC.